This T cell receptor (beta chain) was identified in a study of blood T cell repertoires in COVID-19. Study-wide background: The United States, Italy and Spain were the sources of the acute and convalescent COVID-19 samples. Sources were T cells, B-cell-depleted T cells, or PBMCs; the material itself was cDNA or gDNA.

In the study's own analysis: Estimates of nucleated cell counts were drawn from the amplification of reference gene primers. Sequenced by immunoSEQ multiplex PCR; TCRdb stores in-frame clones only, minus some. V and J calls and clone size come straight from that table; D and trimming were deduced from the DNA. The sample includes over 200,000 clones, 65% to 90% seen only once; the top ten take around 4.7%. Sequenced material: peripheral blood. This clonotype was sampled from a human donor in a cohort sampled during active COVID-19.

The CDR3 sequence is CAWGAPNSYEQYF. CDR3 DNA sequence: TGTGCCTGGGGTGCGCCCAACTCCTACGAGCAGTACTTC. V usage is TRBV30 and J usage is TRBJ2-7; D call uncertain. CDR1 is GTSNPN and CDR2 is SVGIG in the germline V gene (reference sequence). V was cut by 5 bases and J by 0 bases, with 11 bases left in between. This CDR3 has 13 amino acids.